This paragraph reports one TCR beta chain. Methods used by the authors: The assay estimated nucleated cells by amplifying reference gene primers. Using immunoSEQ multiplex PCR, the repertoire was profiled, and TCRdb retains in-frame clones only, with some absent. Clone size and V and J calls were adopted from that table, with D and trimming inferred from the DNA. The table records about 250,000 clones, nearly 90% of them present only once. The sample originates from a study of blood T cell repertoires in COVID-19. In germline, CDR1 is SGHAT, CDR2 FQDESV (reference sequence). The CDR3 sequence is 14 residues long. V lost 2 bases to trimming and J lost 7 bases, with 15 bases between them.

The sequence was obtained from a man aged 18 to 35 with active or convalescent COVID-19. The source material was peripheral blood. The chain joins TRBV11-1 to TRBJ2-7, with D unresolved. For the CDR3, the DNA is TGTGCCAGCAGCTTACCTTTCCGACAACGGGAGCAGTACTTC. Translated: CASSLPFRQREQYF. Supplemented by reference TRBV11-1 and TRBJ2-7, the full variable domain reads EAEVAQSPRYKITEKSQAVAFWCDPISGHATLYWYRQILGQGPELLVQFQDESVVDDSQLPKDRFSAERLKGVDSTLKIQPAELGDSAMYLCASSLPFRQREQYFGPGTRLTVT.